Each of the 23 T cell receptor beta chains below was sequenced from the same sample in a study of T cells in Graves' hyperthyroidism and ophthalmopathy. From RNA transcripts, TCR beta CDR3 regions were amplified. Carried out on the TCR CDR3, a first-round RT-PCR used the HTBI primer set. From the multiplex PCR reads, TCRdb called clonotypes with MiXCR, one entry per CDR3 protein. The sample has fewer than 750,000 distinct CDR3 sequences, about 14% seen once; the top ten hold around 13%. What was sequenced was blood. The receptors stem from a woman in her 50s with Graves' ophthalmopathy.

This clonotype was detected many times. The chain recombines TRBV9 with TRBJ1-1; D is ambiguous. The V and J ends lost 4 bases and 5 bases respectively, with 15 bases between them. The CDR3 is 14 amino acids. The V gene's germline CDR1 is SGDLS and CDR2 YYNGEE. CDR3 sequence reads: CASSSHARETEAFF. CDR3 coding DNA: TGTGCCAGCAGCTCACATGCCCGGGAAACTGAAGCTTTCTTT.

As regards this clonotype: The junction departs from germline at one end; a sequencing error may be responsible. The chain is built from TRBV9 and TRBJ1-1; possibly TRBD1 for D (5 bases). The CDR3 is made up of 15 amino acids. Germline V gene sequence: CDR1 SGDLS, CDR2 YYNGEE. The DNA for the CDR3 is TGTGTCAGCAGCCCCCCCGACGAGGGGCTCACTGAAGCTTTCTTT. This translates into CVSSPPDEGLTEAFF. The full variable domain, rest sourced from reference TRBV9 and TRBJ1-1, is DSGVTQTPKHLITATGQRVTLRCSPRSGDLSVYWYQQSLDQGLQFLIQYYNGEERAKGNILERFSAQQFPDLHSELNLSSLELGDSALYFCVSSPPDEGLTEAFFGQGTRLTVV.

This clonotype was observed a few times. V gene TRBV6-1 combines with J gene TRBJ1-2; D remains unclear. The CDR3 has 17 amino acids. Germline CDR1 and CDR2: MNHNS and SASEGT. With 6 bases removed from V and 3 bases from J, the gap between germline ends came to 23 bases. CDR3 coding DNA: TGTGCCAGCAGCTACATGGGGAGTTGGGGTTCGGACTATGGCTACACCTTC. Residues: CASSYMGSWGSDYGYTF.

There are a few counts of this clonotype. CDR3 residues: CASGPIDGESSYNEQFF. As DNA, the CDR3 is TGTGCCAGCGGACCGATTGACGGGGAGAGCTCCTACAATGAGCAGTTCTTC. V is TRBV7-9 and J is TRBJ2-1, with TRBD2 as a possible D gene (5 bases). CDR1 and CDR2 (germline): SEHNR, FQNEAQ (reference sequence). CDR3 length: 17 residues. V lost 8 bases and J 0 bases, leaving 20 bases between the germline ends.

This clonotype was found many times. The chain has TRBV30 and TRBJ2-3; TRBD1 or TRBD2 may be the D gene (6 bases each). Germline V gene sequence: CDR1 GTSNPN, CDR2 SVGIG (reference sequence). The V end lost 2 bases, the J end lost 3 bases, and 9 bases lay between the germline ends. The CDR3 is 13 residues long. The DNA for the CDR3 is TGTGCCTGGAGTTTAGGGGGGACAGATACGCAGTATTTT. Amino acid sequence: CAWSLGGTDTQYF. Variable domain in full (rest from reference TRBV30 and TRBJ2-3): SQTIHQWPATLVQPVGSPLSLECTVEGTSNPNLYWYRQAAGRGLQLLFYSVGIGQISSEVPQNLSASRPQDRQFILSSKKLLLSDSGFYLCAWSLGGTDTQYFGPGTRLTVL.

Remarks on this clonotype: One base away lies a much larger clone, so this may be a sequencing read error. The V call is TRBV28, the J call TRBJ2-1; 7 bases line up with TRBD1. This CDR3 spans 16 amino acids. Germline loops: CDR1 MDHEN, CDR2 SYDVKM. CDR3 residues: CANSSPQGKTYNEQFF. CDR3 in DNA: TGTGCCAACAGTTCACCACAGGGGAAAACCTACAATGAGCAGTTCTTC.

Turning to this clonotype: This could be a read error, since a much larger clone is one nucleotide away. The rearrangement links TRBV27 to TRBJ1-2, with D possibly being TRBD1 (6 bases). V lost 11 bases, J lost 4 bases, and 26 bases lay in between. CDR1 is MNHEY and CDR2 is SMNVEV in the germline V gene (reference sequence). The CDR3 totals 16 residues. For the CDR3, the DNA is TGTGCCGGCAAGCAGTCCCACCCCGGGGGCACCTATGGCTACACCTTC. Amino acids: CAGKQSHPGGTYGYTF.

This clonotype was seen only a few times. The V call is TRBV5-1, the J call TRBJ2-7, with TRBD1 as a possible D gene (6 bases). CDR1 is SGHRS, CDR2 YFSETQ, per germline. V lost 1 base, J lost 3 bases, and 8 bases lay in between. CDR3 length: 13 residues. CDR3 sequence (DNA): TGCGCCAGCAGCTTGACACAGGGCTACGAGCAGTACTTC. This gives the protein CASSLTQGYEQYF.

There are many counts of this clonotype. The chain combines TRBV7-2 with TRBJ2-7; no definite D call. Trimming cost V 0 bases and J 3 bases, with 9 bases left between them. CDR1 SGHTA and CDR2 FQGNSA come from the germline V gene. The CDR3 has 14 amino acids. This CDR3 is CASSLAPPRYEQYF. CDR3 in DNA: TGTGCCAGCAGCTTAGCCCCACCTCGCTACGAGCAGTACTTC.

Notes on this clonotype: A read error may be the cause here, since a much bigger clone is one base away. The chain has TRBV18 and TRBJ2-7; TRBD2 matches at 11 bases. The CDR3 length is 18 residues. CDR1 and CDR2 (germline): KGHSH, LQKENI. Trimming cost V 1 base and J 4 bases; bases outside gene matches: 12. CDR3 sequence reads: CASSPLRITSGRMYEQYF. CDR3 bases: TGTGCCAGCTCACCACTGAGGATTACTAGCGGGAGAATGTACGAGCAGTACTTC. The full variable domain, in which reference TRBV18 and TRBJ2-7 provide the parts outside the CDR3, is NAGVMQNPRHLVRRRGQEARLRCSPMKGHSHVYWYRQLPEEGLKFMVYLQKENIIDESGMPKERFSAEFPKEGPSILRIQQVVRGDSAAYFCASSPLRITSGRMYEQYFGPGTRLTVT.

In its sample, this clonotype was seen a few times. The CDR3 DNA sequence: TGTGCCAGCAGCTCACTTGGGACAGATATTAGCAATCAGCCCCAGCATTTT. Translation gives CASSSLGTDISNQPQHF. J is TRBJ1-5 and V is TRBV7-9; 7 bases are shared with TRBD1. There are 17 residues in the CDR3. The germline V gene encodes CDR1 SEHNR and CDR2 FQNEAQ (reference sequence). Trimming at V came to 4 bases and at J to 0 bases, leaving 9 bases not matched to a gene.

In this sample, this clonotype turned up a few times. This chain connects TRBV24-1 to TRBJ2-3; 7 nucleotides match TRBD2. V trimming: 6 bases; J trimming: 0 bases; junction bases outside the gene matches: 8. The V gene's germline CDR1 is KGHDR and CDR2 SFDVKD. There are 16 residues in the CDR3. The CDR3 nucleotides are TGTGCCACCAGTTCTACTAGCGAGACTAGCACAGATACGCAGTATTTT. Translation gives CATSSTSETSTDTQYF.

The V call is TRBV18, the J call TRBJ2-7, with D maybe TRBD1 (5 bases). There are 14 residues in the CDR3. Germline-derived CDR1 and CDR2 are KGHSH and LQKENI. V gave up 2 bases and J gave up 6 bases, with 14 bases separating them. Here the CDR3 reads CASSPTHQTGEQYF. CDR3 DNA: TGTGCCAGCTCACCAACGCACCAAACAGGCGAGCAGTACTTC.

This clonotype was seen many times. V and J are TRBV7-9 and TRBJ2-7, with D maybe TRBD1 (5 bases). The CDR3 is made up of 17 amino acids. Germline values: CDR1 SEHNR, CDR2 FQNEAQ (reference sequence). The V and J ends lost 0 bases and 1 base respectively, with 16 bases between them. This chain's CDR3 is CASSLAVGAGKSYEQYF. The CDR3 bases are TGTGCCAGCAGCTTAGCGGTAGGGGCAGGAAAATCCTACGAGCAGTACTTC.

This clonotype occurred many times. V is TRBV3-1 and J is TRBJ1-5; D is possibly TRBD1 (5 bases). CDR3 size: 15 residues. The germline V gene has CDR1 LGHDT and CDR2 YNNKEL (reference sequence). Trimming left V 4 bases short and J 0 bases short, with 10 bases between. The CDR3 loop reads CASSLGTASNQPQHF. The CDR3 bases are TGTGCCAGCAGCCTTGGGACCGCTAGCAATCAGCCCCAGCATTTT. Based on the CDR3 plus reference TRBV3-1 and TRBJ1-5, the full variable domain is DTAVSQTPKYLVTQMGNDKSIKCEQNLGHDTMYWYKQDSKKFLKIMFSYNNKELIINETVPNRFSPKSPDKAHLNLHINSLELGDSAVYFCASSLGTASNQPQHFGDGTRLSIL.

This chain joins TRBV10-3 and TRBJ2-1; D is perhaps TRBD2 (6 bases). CDR3 length: 14 amino acids. V lost 2 bases and J 6 bases, leaving 11 bases between the germline ends. The germline V gene has CDR1 ENHRY and CDR2 SYGVKD. CDR3: CAISETGVINEQFF. CDR3 coding DNA: TGTGCCATCAGTGAGACGGGAGTGATCAATGAGCAGTTCTTC.

This clonotype has a handful of counts. This chain uses TRBV6-1 with TRBJ2-2; TRBD2 might be the D (5 bases). Germline V gene data show CDR1 as MNHNS and CDR2 as SASEGT. Trimming shortened V by 8 bases and J by 9 bases, and 22 bases separated the two germline ends. The CDR3 runs 15 residues. The CDR3 here is CASSSREGLSWELFF. Here the CDR3 DNA reads TGTGCCAGCTCGTCCCGCGAGGGATTGTCCTGGGAGCTGTTTTTT.

The rearrangement links TRBV20-1 to TRBJ2-7; perhaps TRBD1 as D (5 bases). Germline V gene sequence: CDR1 DFQATT, CDR2 SNEGSKA (reference sequence). The V and J ends lost 4 bases and 1 base respectively, with 11 bases between them. The CDR3 covers 13 residues. CDR3 in DNA: TGCAGTGCTAAGGGTACAGGATCCTACGAGCAGTACTTC. Its translation is CSAKGTGSYEQYF.

This clonotype was picked up many times. The CDR3 sequence is CASSFSYTDTQYF. The CDR3 DNA reads as TGTGCCAGCAGTTTTTCTTATACAGATACGCAGTATTTT. This chain connects TRBV28 to TRBJ2-3; D ambiguous. The germline gives CDR1 MDHEN, CDR2 SYDVKM. Trimming shortened V by 3 bases and J by 3 bases, and 7 bases separated the two germline ends. CDR3 length: 13 residues.

The V call is TRBV27, the J call TRBJ1-5; D remains unclear. Germline loops: CDR1 MNHEY, CDR2 SMNVEV (reference sequence). Trimming shortened V by 5 bases and J by 4 bases, and 9 bases separated the two germline ends. There are 13 residues in the CDR3. The CDR3, as DNA: TGTGCCAGCAGTGCCCACACGAATCAGCCCCAGCATTTT. Amino acids: CASSAHTNQPQHF.

In this sample, this clonotype turned up many times. The junction shows a germline mismatch at one end, possibly a read error. The chain is built from TRBV5-1 and TRBJ2-3; D call uncertain. The CDR3 contains 14 residues. In germline, CDR1 is SGHRS, CDR2 YFSETQ. Here the CDR3 DNA reads TGTGCCAGCAGCTTAGGAGACAGCACAGATACGCAGTATTTT. As protein: CASSLGDSTDTQYF.

The V and J genes are TRBV9 and TRBJ2-3, with 9 bases matching TRBD2. Germline trimming cut 3 bases from V and 4 bases from J; bases unmatched to any gene: 6. Germline CDR1 SGDLS, CDR2 YYNGEE. The CDR3 has 15 residues. CDR3: CASSATAGGADTQYF. As DNA, the CDR3 is TGTGCCAGCAGCGCAACAGCGGGAGGCGCAGATACGCAGTATTTT. The full variable domain, rest sourced from reference TRBV9 and TRBJ2-3, is DSGVTQTPKHLITATGQRVTLRCSPRSGDLSVYWYQQSLDQGLQFLIQYYNGEERAKGNILERFSAQQFPDLHSELNLSSLELGDSALYFCASSATAGGADTQYFGPGTRLTVL.

This sequence joins TRBV24-1 and TRBJ2-1; 11 bases match TRBD2. This CDR3 comprises 20 residues. CDR1 and CDR2 from the germline V gene are KGHDR and SFDVKD. The junction had 12 bases not matched to a gene; V was cut back by 3 bases and J by 0 bases. The CDR3 here is CATSDTRTSGPSISYNEQFF. CDR3 DNA sequence: TGTGCCACCAGTGATACCCGGACTAGCGGGCCATCTATCTCCTACAATGAGCAGTTCTTC.